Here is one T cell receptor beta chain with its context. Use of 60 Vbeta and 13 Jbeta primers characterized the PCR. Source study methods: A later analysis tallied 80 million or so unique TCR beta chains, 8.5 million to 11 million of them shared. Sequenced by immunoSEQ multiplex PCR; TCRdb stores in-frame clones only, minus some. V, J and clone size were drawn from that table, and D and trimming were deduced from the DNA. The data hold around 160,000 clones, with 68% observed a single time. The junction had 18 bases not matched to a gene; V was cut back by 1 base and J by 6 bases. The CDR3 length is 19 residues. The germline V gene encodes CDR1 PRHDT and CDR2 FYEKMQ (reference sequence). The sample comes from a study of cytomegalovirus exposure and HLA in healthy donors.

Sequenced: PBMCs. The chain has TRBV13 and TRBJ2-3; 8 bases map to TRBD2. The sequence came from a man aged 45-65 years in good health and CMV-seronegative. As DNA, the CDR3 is TGTGCCAGCAGCTTAGCGCCGGGACTAGTAGGCCGCGTTGCTGATACGCAGTATTTT. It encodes CASSLAPGLVGRVADTQYF.